The source of this T cell receptor beta chain is a study of T cells in Graves' hyperthyroidism and ophthalmopathy (dated by TCRdb to between 2018 and 2021). Looking at the study overall: Peripheral blood samples were taken at initial diagnosis, before any treatment was given. The 90 to 100 discovery patients were randomly split 7:3 into training and test sets. Prospective prediction of ophthalmopathy was tested in an independent validation cohort consisting of 18 to 20 hyperthyroidism patients and some 17 patients who later progressed to ophthalmopathy. According to the paper, TCR Vbeta CDR3 sequencing was carried out on 135 peripheral blood samples, which came from 40 to 45 ophthalmopathy, 70 to 80 hyperthyroidism and roughly 17 progressor patients. Following sampling, methimazole starting at 30 mg daily was given to hyperthyroidism patients, and high-dose intravenous methylprednisolone was given to ophthalmopathy patients. TCR V-J signatures able to tell the groups apart were searched for in a discovery cohort of 90 to 100 patients, of whom roughly 42 had Graves' ophthalmopathy and about 60 had stable Graves' hyperthyroidism. The study also compared thyroid tissue and blood T-cell repertoires from five or six Graves' hyperthyroidism patients. What the work shows at the level of the full study, not this receptor alone: In validation, the model predicted progression to ophthalmopathy with over 65% sensitivity and approximately 74% specificity, a median of about 6.7 months before onset. Blood samples also contained most of the expanded thyroid clonotypes (frequency above 0.001), which suggests that blood repertoires may reflect thyroid immune responses. No statistical method was used to set the sample size in advance, and investigators knew the group allocation. In cross-validation, a model built on a 13 V-J signature told ophthalmopathy apart from stable hyperthyroidism with over 85% sensitivity and around 84% specificity, and in testing the same model reached 80%/75%.

In its sample, this clonotype was seen many times. No antigen is known for it. Base qualities are not provided; no much larger clone lies one nucleotide away. Amplification of TCR beta CDR3 regions was carried out from RNA transcripts. The first round of RT-PCR for the TCR CDR3 was performed with the HTBI primer set and the Qiagen OneStep RT-PCR kit. The libraries were constructed in a second round of multiplex PCR and then size-selected and purified. Sequencing of the libraries was done on an Illumina HiSeq2000 using paired-end 100 bp reads. The original pipeline was this. SOAPnuke was used to process the raw data, with reads discarded if the reads contained adapters or uncalled bases, had a mean Phred below 15, or lacked an exact constant-primer or identifier match. COPE v1.2.5 was used to merge high-quality paired reads, and clonotypes were defined as unique nucleotide sequences. Clonotypes were aligned to IMGT TRBV, TRBD and TRBJ reference segments using MiTCR v1.1. Analysis was restricted to V-J combinations with a frequency above 0.0001, which covered 99.2% of repertoires. The TCS score was defined as the ratio of F50 (clonal expansion) to E x V (chaos), calculated using BLOSUM62-based TCRdist between CDR3 peptides within each V-J. Welch's t-statistics and random forest reduced 450 to 600 V-J features to 10 to 15, which were used in a naive Bayes classifier (R e1071). TCRdb took the public reads, trimmed them with fastp at Q25, ran MiXCR for clone calling and kept in-frame beta chains. A single entry per CDR3 protein holds the most common genes and DNA from its merged rows. Clone size and V and J calls follow TCRdb, not the original study. A total of around 300,000 distinct CDR3 sequences appear in this sample, about 13% of them only once. Under 8% of the sample is taken by the ten largest.

The germline V gene supplies CDR1 SGHDN and CDR2 FVKESK. Reading from cysteine to phenylalanine, the CDR3 counts 13 amino acids. CDR3 DNA is the only sequence kept; it has 39 bases, read in frame from the first base. Trimming removed 2 bases from V and 5 bases from J, leaving 8 bases between the germline ends. Graves' hyperthyroidism was defined as stable when no progression to ophthalmopathy occurred over 18 months of follow-up. The hyperthyroidism patients were between 18 and 65 years old and newly diagnosed, with a disease duration of less than 2 months. Any patient with an uncontrolled infection, another autoimmune disease, pregnancy or lactation was excluded. Clinical symptoms, serum thyroxine and TRAb, thyroid ultrasound, and orbital computed tomography formed the basis for the diagnoses. PBMCs were isolated from 10 ml of fresh peripheral blood by Ficoll-Paque density gradient centrifugation. Trizol reagent was used to extract total RNA, and RNA quality was then checked on an Agilent 2100 Bioanalyzer.

The chain links TRBV14 with TRBJ2-3; the D gene is possibly TRBD1 or TRBD2, each agreeing over 5 bases. Sequenced material: blood. The receptor comes from a woman between 40 and 50 years old with Graves' hyperthyroidism. The DNA reads as follows: TGTGCCAGCAGCCAACTTGGGGGAGATACGCAGTATTTT. It codes for CASSQLGGDTQYF.